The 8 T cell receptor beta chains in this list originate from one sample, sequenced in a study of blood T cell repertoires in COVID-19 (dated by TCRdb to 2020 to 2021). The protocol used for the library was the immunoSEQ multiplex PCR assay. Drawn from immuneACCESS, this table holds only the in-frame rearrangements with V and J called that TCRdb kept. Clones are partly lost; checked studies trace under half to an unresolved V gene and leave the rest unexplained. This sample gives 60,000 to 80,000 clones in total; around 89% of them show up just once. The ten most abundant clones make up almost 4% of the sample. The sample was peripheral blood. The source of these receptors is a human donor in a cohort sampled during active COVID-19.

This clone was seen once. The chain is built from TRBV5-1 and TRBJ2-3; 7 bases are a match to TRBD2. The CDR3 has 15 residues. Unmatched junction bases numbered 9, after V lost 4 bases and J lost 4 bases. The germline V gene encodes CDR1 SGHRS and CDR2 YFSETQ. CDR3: CASSPASGTPDTQYF. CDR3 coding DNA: TGCGCCAGCAGCCCAGCCAGCGGGACCCCAGATACGCAGTATTTT.

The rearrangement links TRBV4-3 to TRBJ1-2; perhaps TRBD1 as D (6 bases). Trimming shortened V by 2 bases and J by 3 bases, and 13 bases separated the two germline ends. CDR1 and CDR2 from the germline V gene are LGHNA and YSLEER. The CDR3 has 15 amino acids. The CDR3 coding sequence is TGCGCCAGCAGCCAAAAAGACAGGTCTGACTATGGCTACACCTTC. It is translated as CASSQKDRSDYGYTF.

This chain's CDR3 is CASSPLGEATGELFF. The CDR3 DNA reads TGTGCCAGCAGTCCCCTCGGGGAGGCGACCGGGGAGCTGTTTTTT. The rearrangement joins TRBV28 to TRBJ2-2; D perhaps matches TRBD2 (6 bases). This CDR3 is built from 15 residues. In germline, CDR1 is MDHEN, CDR2 SYDVKM. The V end was cut by 5 bases, the J end by 5 bases, with 15 bases between.

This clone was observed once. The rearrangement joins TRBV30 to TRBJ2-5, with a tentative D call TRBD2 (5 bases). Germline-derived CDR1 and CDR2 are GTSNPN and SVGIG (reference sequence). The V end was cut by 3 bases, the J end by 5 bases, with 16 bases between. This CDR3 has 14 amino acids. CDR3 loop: CAWRPASTGETQYF. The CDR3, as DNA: TGTGCCTGGAGGCCTGCATCGACGGGGGAGACCCAGTACTTC.

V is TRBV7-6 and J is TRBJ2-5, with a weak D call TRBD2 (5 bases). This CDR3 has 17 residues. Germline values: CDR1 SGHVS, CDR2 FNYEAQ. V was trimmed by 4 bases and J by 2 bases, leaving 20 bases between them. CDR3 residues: CASSSPSGSPGQETQYF. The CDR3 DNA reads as TGTGCCAGCAGCTCCCCATCGGGGTCCCCCGGTCAAGAGACCCAGTACTTC.

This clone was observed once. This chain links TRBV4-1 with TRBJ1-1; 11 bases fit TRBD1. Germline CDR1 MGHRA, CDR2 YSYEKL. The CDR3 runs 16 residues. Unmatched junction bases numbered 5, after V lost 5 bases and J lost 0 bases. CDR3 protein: CASSGQGAGMNTEAFF. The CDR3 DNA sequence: TGCGCCAGCAGCGGACAGGGGGCGGGTATGAACACTGAAGCTTTCTTT.

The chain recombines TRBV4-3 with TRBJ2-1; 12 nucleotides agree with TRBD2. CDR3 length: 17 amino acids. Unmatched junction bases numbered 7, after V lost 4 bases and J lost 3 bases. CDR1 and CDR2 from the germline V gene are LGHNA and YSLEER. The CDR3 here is CASSPGLAGTYYNEQFF. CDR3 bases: TGCGCCAGCAGCCCCGGACTAGCGGGAACGTACTACAATGAGCAGTTCTTC.

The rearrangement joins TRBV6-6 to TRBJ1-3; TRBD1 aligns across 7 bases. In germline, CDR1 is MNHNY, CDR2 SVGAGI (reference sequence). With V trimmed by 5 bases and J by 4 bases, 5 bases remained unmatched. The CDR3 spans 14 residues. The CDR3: CASSPQGVGNTIYF. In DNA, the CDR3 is TGTGCCAGCAGTCCCCAGGGGGTGGGAAACACCATATATTTT.